One sample yielded the 13 T cell receptor beta chains listed below, sequenced in a study of siplizumab effects on memory and regulatory T cells. Libraries were prepared by immunoSEQ multiplex PCR; TCRdb keeps only in-frame clonotypes and omits some of them. The table shows 70,000 to 95,000 clones, with about 96% occurring only once. The sequencing sample was made of naive CD4+ T cells sorted from blood. The receptor source for this set is a human donor in good health.

The chain couples TRBV5-1 to TRBJ2-2; no definite D call. The CDR3 runs 13 residues. From germline, CDR1 is SGHRS and CDR2 YFSETQ. Trimming removed 2 bases from V and 0 bases from J, with 2 bases in between. The CDR3 nucleotides read TGCGCCAGCAGCTTCCCGAACACCGGGGAGCTGTTTTTT. Translating it yields CASSFPNTGELFF. Filled out from reference TRBV5-1 and TRBJ2-2, the complete variable domain reads KAGVTQTPRYLIKTRGQQVTLSCSPISGHRSVSWYQQTPGQGLQFLFEYFSETQRNKGNFPGRFSGRQFSNSRSEMNVSTLELGDSALYLCASSFPNTGELFFGEGSRLTVL.

Notes on this clone: Other DNA sequences from this sample encode an identical CDR3 as well. This chain uses TRBV20-1 with TRBJ2-3, with D unclear. Trimming took 5 bases from V and 3 from J, leaving 6 bases between them. The germline V gene encodes CDR1 DFQATT and CDR2 SNEGSKA (reference sequence). This CDR3 spans 11 amino acids. The CDR3 protein is CSAHRTDTQYF. As DNA, the CDR3 is TGCAGTGCTCATCGGACAGATACGCAGTATTTT.

CDR3 coding DNA: TGTGCCATCAGCGGGACAGGGGGCCCTAACTATGGCTACACCTTC. This sequence encodes CAISGTGGPNYGYTF. The chain employs TRBV10-3 and TRBJ1-2; 12 bases agree with TRBD1. The CDR3 covers 15 residues. Germline CDR1 reads ENHRY; CDR2 reads SYGVKD. V was pared by 6 bases and J by 0 bases, with 2 bases of the junction left unmatched.

The gene calls are TRBV19 and TRBJ2-3, with D uncertain. This CDR3 comprises 11 residues. CDR1 and CDR2 (germline): LNHDA, SQIVND (reference sequence). V shed 6 bases and J shed 6 bases, with 7 bases lying between them. The CDR3 reads CASSVGDTQYF. The DNA for the CDR3 is TGTGCCAGTAGCGTAGGTGATACGCAGTATTTT.

This clone has just one count. This sequence joins TRBV5-1 and TRBJ1-1, with D unresolved. CDR3 length: 16 amino acids. V was shortened by 0 bases and J by 0 bases, with 12 bases between the two germline ends. Germline V gene lookup returns CDR1 SGHRS and CDR2 YFSETQ. DNA for the CDR3: TGCGCCAGCAGCTTGGCCGGGAGTACCATGAACACTGAAGCTTTCTTT. It encodes CASSLAGSTMNTEAFF.

The genes are TRBV5-6 and TRBJ1-6, with D uncertain. The germline gives CDR1 SGHDT, CDR2 YYEEEE. CDR3 length equals 12 residues. V was clipped by 3 bases and J by 13 bases, with 11 bases between them. CDR3 DNA sequence: TGTGCCAGCAGCTCTTCAGTAAAGCCCCTCCACTTT. This codes for CASSSSVKPLHF.

V gene TRBV18 combines with J gene TRBJ1-2, with 8 bases lining up with TRBD1. V was clipped by 2 bases and J by 8 bases; unmatched bases: 7. The CDR3 is 14 amino acids. Germline V gene data show CDR1 as KGHSH and CDR2 as LQKENI. The chain's CDR3 is CASSPGSRGRGYTF. CDR3 nucleotides: TGTGCCAGCTCACCAGGTAGCAGGGGGCGAGGCTACACCTTC.

The CDR3 sequence: CASSQDGVSGANVLTF. The CDR3 nucleotides read TGTGCCAGCAGCCAAGATGGGGTCTCTGGGGCCAACGTCCTGACTTTC. The V and J genes are TRBV4-2 and TRBJ2-6; D not certain. The CDR3 has 16 amino acids. Trimming left V 0 bases short and J 0 bases short, with 6 bases between. Germline assignment: CDR1 LGHNA and CDR2 YNFKEQ.

V is TRBV4-1 and J is TRBJ1-1; maybe TRBD1 (5 bases). CDR3 length: 16 residues. Germline V gene lookup returns CDR1 MGHRA and CDR2 YSYEKL. V lost 0 bases and J 0 bases, leaving 11 bases between the germline ends. The DNA for the CDR3 is TGCGCCAGCAGCCAAGATGGGGGACTTATGAACACTGAAGCTTTCTTT. Translating gives CASSQDGGLMNTEAFF.

The chain links TRBV7-3 to TRBJ1-3; D not resolved. V lost 1 base and J lost 0, with 4 bases in between. The germline gives CDR1 SGHTA, CDR2 FQGTGA. This CDR3 spans 14 amino acids. The CDR3 sequence: CASSLSNSGNTIYF. CDR3 DNA: TGTGCCAGCAGCTTAAGTAACTCTGGAAACACCATATATTTT.

This clone turned up a few times. This chain joins TRBV5-6 and TRBJ1-6, with TRBD1 matching 7 bases. V was clipped by 5 bases and J by 10 bases; unmatched bases: 12. In germline, CDR1 is SGHDT, CDR2 YYEEEE. This CDR3 is built from 15 residues. The CDR3 DNA reads TGTGCCAGCAGTAATACACAGGGGCCATCCTCACCCCTCCACTTT. The encoded protein is CASSNTQGPSSPLHF.

The chain is built from TRBV15 and TRBJ1-5; 7 bases match TRBD1. The CDR3 loop spans 20 amino acids. CDR1 is LNHNV, CDR2 YYDKDF, per germline (reference sequence). Trimming removed 0 bases from V and 0 bases from J; junction bases left unmatched: 14. The CDR3 nucleotides read TGTGCCACCAGCAGAGATCTGAGGGTCACAGGGGCCTTTAGCAATCAGCCCCAGCATTTT. This codes for CATSRDLRVTGAFSNQPQHF. Full variable domain (outside the CDR3, taken from reference TRBV15 and TRBJ1-5): DAMVIQNPRYQVTQFGKPVTLSCSQTLNHNVMYWYQQKSSQAPKLLFHYYDKDFNNEADTPDNFQSRRPNTSFCFLDIRSPGLGDTAMYLCATSRDLRVTGAFSNQPQHFGDGTRLSIL.

The chain has TRBV18 and TRBJ1-2; perhaps TRBD1 as D (5 bases). Trimming took off 3 bases at V and 4 bases at J, with 15 bases between the two ends. The CDR3 is made up of 15 amino acids. Germline-derived CDR1 and CDR2 are KGHSH and LQKENI. The CDR3 loop is CASSPIDTGTYGYTF. The DNA for the CDR3 is TGTGCCAGCTCACCTATAGATACAGGAACCTATGGCTACACCTTC.